This T cell receptor (beta chain) was retrieved from a study of blood T cell repertoires in COVID-19. Authors' data handling: Cell counts per sample came from amplifying reference gene primers. Here immunoSEQ multiplex PCR was the method, and the copy in TCRdb shows in-frame clones only, minus some. V and J calls and clone size come straight from that table; D and trimming were deduced from the DNA. In the table there are about half a million clones, more than 85% of which are singletons. Sequencing was carried out using PBMCs or T cells enriched from blood (not recorded which). The clonotype comes from a woman in her fifties or sixties who had recovered from COVID-19.

For the CDR3, the DNA is TGCGCCAGCAGCTTGGGACTAGCGTTTATGGCCGGGGAGCTGTTTTTT. It specifies CASSLGLAFMAGELFF. J is TRBJ2-2 and V is TRBV5-1; 8 nucleotides line up with TRBD2. The CDR3 has 16 amino acids. J lost 6 bases, V lost 0 bases, and 7 bases had no gene match. Germline CDR1 reads SGHRS; CDR2 reads YFSETQ.